These 8 T cell receptor beta chains were sequenced from one sample in a study of OX40 agonist ivuxolimab in advanced cancers. The method was immunoSEQ multiplex PCR; TCRdb's version includes in-frame clones alone and lacks a portion of them. The sample contains more than 60,000 clones, around 87% of which appear only once. The sample was CD4+ or CD8+ T cells sorted from blood, taken in a trial of the OX40 agonist ivuxolimab. Every receptor here comes from an adult with an advanced solid tumor such as melanoma, head and neck, liver or kidney cancer.

The CDR3 coding sequence is TGTGCCAGCAGCTTTACTAGCGTCAATGAGCAGTTCTTC. It yields the protein CASSFTSVNEQFF. The chain couples TRBV27 to TRBJ2-1; 7 bases fit TRBD2. Germline CDR1 is MNHEY and CDR2 is SMNVEV (reference sequence). The J segment lost 6 bases and the V segment lost 6 bases, leaving 5 bases of the junction unmatched. This CDR3 is 13 amino acids long.

This rearrangement joins TRBV5-1 to TRBJ2-2; D not certain. The germline CDR1 and CDR2 sequences are SGHRS and YFSETQ. Deletions cut 4 bases from V and 0 bases from J, with 13 bases between. The CDR3 is 16 amino acids. The CDR3 is CASSPRTGSNTGELFF. CDR3 bases: TGCGCCAGCAGCCCCAGGACGGGCTCGAACACCGGGGAGCTGTTTTTT.

This clone was detected only once. V and J are TRBV7-8 and TRBJ2-7, with 12 nucleotides matching TRBD2. The CDR3 consists of 12 residues. V shed 8 bases, J shed 9 bases, and the junction held 5 bases outside the gene matches. CDR1 is SGHVS and CDR2 is FQNEAQ in the germline V gene. The CDR3, as DNA: TGTGCCAGCGGACTAGCGGGGATTCGGCAGTACTTC. This encodes CASGLAGIRQYF. The full variable domain, its missing parts supplied by reference TRBV7-8 and TRBJ2-7, is GAGVSQSPRYKVAKRGQDVALRCDPISGHVSLFWYQQALGQGPEFLTYFQNEAQLDKSGLPSDRFFAERPEGSVSTLKIQRTQQEDSAVYLCASGLAGIRQYFGPGTRLTVT.

The chain recombines TRBV9 with TRBJ2-5, with TRBD2 matching over 10 bases. J lost 3 bases, V lost 0 bases, and 8 bases had no gene match. Per the germline V gene, CDR1 is SGDLS and CDR2 is YYNGEE. The CDR3 runs to 17 residues. The CDR3 DNA sequence: TGTGCCAGCAGCGTAGAGGCTAGCGGGAGAATCGAAGAGACCCAGTACTTC. This sequence encodes CASSVEASGRIEETQYF.

The chain couples TRBV6-5 to TRBJ1-5, with a weak D call TRBD1 (5 bases). The CDR3 contains 15 residues. Germline-derived CDR1 and CDR2 are MNHEY and SVGAGI. Trimming cost V 0 bases and J 3 bases, with 9 bases left between them. This CDR3 is CASSYSGGDNQPQHF. CDR3 DNA: TGTGCCAGCAGTTACTCGGGGGGGGACAATCAGCCCCAGCATTTT.

This chain connects TRBV4-2 to TRBJ2-7, with D perhaps TRBD2 (6 bases). There are 18 residues in the CDR3. Germline CDR1 and CDR2: LGHNA and YNFKEQ. Trimming removed 1 base at V and 2 bases at J, with 21 bases between. The CDR3 region is CASSQGVPAGSNPYEQYF. As DNA, the CDR3 is TGTGCCAGCAGCCAAGGAGTTCCCGCGGGAAGTAATCCCTACGAGCAGTACTTC.

The rearrangement joins TRBV19 to TRBJ1-5; D is possibly TRBD1 (5 bases). This CDR3 has 13 residues. The germline V gene encodes CDR1 LNHDA and CDR2 SQIVND (reference sequence). Trimming left V 5 bases short and J 4 bases short, with 9 bases between. CDR3 DNA: TGTGCCAGTAGTGTGGCAGGGAATCAGCCCCAGCATTTT. It yields the protein CASSVAGNQPQHF.

The chain carries TRBV5-1 and TRBJ1-1; unclear D gene. The CDR3 loop spans 18 amino acids. The ends were cut back, 2 bases at V and 1 base at J, with 21 bases in the middle. Germline CDR1 SGHRS, CDR2 YFSETQ. CDR3 residues: CASSLIQLSPQRNTEAFF. CDR3 nucleotide sequence: TGCGCCAGCAGCTTAATACAGCTATCTCCACAGAGGAACACTGAAGCTTTCTTT.